This is a list of T cell receptor beta chains from one sample in a study of blood T cell repertoires in COVID-19. Using immunoSEQ multiplex PCR, the repertoire was profiled, and TCRdb retains in-frame clones only, with some absent. The top ten hold roughly 10% of the sample, which has hundreds of thousands of clones, approximately 83% seen once. The sequenced sample was peripheral blood. Receptor source: an elderly woman with acute or convalescent COVID-19. The CDR3 runs from the conserved cysteine through the conserved F or W. Fields, in order: D gene, V gene, clone size, J gene, CDR3 DNA, CDR3 protein. The D gene is left open where the match is weak. Only some rows state a clone size, as once, few, many or a class for expanded clones.

TRBD2	TRBV15	once	TRBJ2-3	TGTGCCACCAGGTCGGGCCTAGCGGGCGTCACAGATACGCAGTATTTT	CATRSGLAGVTDTQYF
.	TRBV4-2	.	TRBJ1-6	TGTGCCAGCAGCCAAGAACGGGATTCACCCCTCCACTTT	CASSQERDSPLHF
.	TRBV27	once	TRBJ2-5	TGTGCCAGCAGTTTTCGCGCTAGCAAGGGAGAGACCCAGTACTTC	CASSFRASKGETQYF
.	TRBV28	few	TRBJ1-4	TGTGCCAGCAGGCGAACGTCGGGAATAAATGAAAAACTGTTTTTT	CASRRTSGINEKLFF
.	TRBV28	.	TRBJ2-4	TGTGCCAGCAGTTTCTGGAGGGGAGCCAAAAACATTCAGTACTTC	CASSFWRGAKNIQYF
.	TRBV7-9	few	TRBJ2-4	TGTGCCAGCAGCCGCCAAGGGGGAGCCAAAAACATTCAGTACTTC	CASSRQGGAKNIQYF
.	TRBV2	.	TRBJ1-4	TGTGCCAGCAGTGGGGGGGGCAGGGTCCAAAAACTGTTTTTT	CASSGGGRVQKLFF
.	TRBV28	few	TRBJ1-2	TGTGCCAGCAGTCCTTCAGGGTACTATGGCTACACCTTC	CASSPSGYYGYTF
TRBD1	TRBV11-2	.	TRBJ2-7	TGTGCCAGCAGCTACGGGACAGATGGAACCTACGAGCAGTACTTC	CASSYGTDGTYEQYF
.	TRBV2	few	TRBJ1-1	TGTGCCAGCAGTTCGACAGGCGAAGGAAGAGAAGCTTTCTTT	CASSSTGEGREAFF
.	TRBV5-1	few	TRBJ2-2	TGCGCCAGCAGCGCTCAGGGGTCCCGAAACACCGGGGAGCTGTTTTTT	CASSAQGSRNTGELFF
TRBD2	TRBV4-2	once	TRBJ2-1	TGTGCCAGCAGCCAAGACGGACTAGCGGGGGTGGGGAATGAGCAGTTCTTC	CASSQDGLAGVGNEQFF
TRBD1	TRBV2	.	TRBJ2-4	TGTGCCAGCAGGCACAGGGGAGCCAAAAACATTCAGTACTTC	CASRHRGAKNIQYF
TRBD1	TRBV15	.	TRBJ1-5	TGTGCCACCAGCGACCGGGACAGGGGGGATCAGCCCCAGCATTTT	CATSDRDRGDQPQHF
.	TRBV6-6	.	TRBJ2-7	TGTGCCAGCAGTAGAGGAAACCGCTACGAGCAGTACTTC	CASSRGNRYEQYF